These T cell receptor beta chains were read from a single sample in a study of cytotoxic CD8 clonotypes in ibrutinib-treated CLL. The method was immunoSEQ multiplex PCR; TCRdb's version includes in-frame clones alone and lacks a portion of them. The repertoire holds roughly 150,000 clones, with about 88% as singletons. The input for sequencing was PBMCs, taken at disease progression, from a patient treated with ibrutinib. The receptor source for this set is a human donor with chronic lymphocytic leukemia. Each CDR3 is given with its conserved first and last residue. The D gene is left open where the match is weak. The size field is filled for only some rows; it gives once, few, many or a size class.

CDR3 DNA: TGTGCCAGCAGCTTAGGATTCAGAAACAATGAGCAGTTCTTC
CDR3 protein: CASSLGFRNNEQFF
D gene: -
V gene: TRBV11-3
J gene: TRBJ2-1
clone size: -

CDR3 DNA: TGTGCCAGCAGGCGGGACTACGAGCAGTACTTC
CDR3 protein: CASRRDYEQYF
D gene: -
V gene: TRBV27
J gene: TRBJ2-7
clone size: -

CDR3 DNA: TGTGCCAGCAGTCCTACAGACACAGCTTCCTACGAGCAGTACTTC
CDR3 protein: CASSPTDTASYEQYF
D gene: -
V gene: TRBV28
J gene: TRBJ2-7
clone size: -

CDR3 DNA: TGTGCCTGGAGTTCCCCCTCAGGGCGGACTAATGAAAAACTGTTTTTT
CDR3 protein: CAWSSPSGRTNEKLFF
D gene: -
V gene: TRBV30
J gene: TRBJ1-4
clone size: -

CDR3 DNA: TGTGCCAGCAGTACCGGGACAGGGGGCGTCGGTGAAAAACTGTTTTTT
CDR3 protein: CASSTGTGGVGEKLFF
D gene: TRBD1
V gene: TRBV5-6
J gene: TRBJ1-4
clone size: few

CDR3 DNA: TGCGCCAGCAGCTTGGGGACAGGGCCCATGAACACTGAAGCTTTCTTT
CDR3 protein: CASSLGTGPMNTEAFF
D gene: TRBD1
V gene: TRBV5-1
J gene: TRBJ1-1
clone size: -

CDR3 DNA: TGTGCCAGCACCGTAGACAACACCATATATTTT
CDR3 protein: CASTVDNTIYF
D gene: -
V gene: TRBV28
J gene: TRBJ1-3
clone size: once

CDR3 DNA: TGTGCCAGCAGTTACGGAGGGGTCTTCTCCTACGAGCAGTACTTC
CDR3 protein: CASSYGGVFSYEQYF
D gene: -
V gene: TRBV6-5
J gene: TRBJ2-7
clone size: -

CDR3 DNA: TGTGCCAGCAGCCCGGCGACAGGGCGGATTAACTATGGCTACACCTTC
CDR3 protein: CASSPATGRINYGYTF
D gene: TRBD1
V gene: TRBV11-2
J gene: TRBJ1-2
clone size: -

CDR3 DNA: TGTGCCAGCAGCTTAACACGAAGCTCCTACGAGCAGTACTTC
CDR3 protein: CASSLTRSSYEQYF
D gene: -
V gene: TRBV11-2
J gene: TRBJ2-7
clone size: once

CDR3 DNA: TGTGCCAGCAGTTATGACAGAGTCTCCCCCCAGCATTTT
CDR3 protein: CASSYDRVSPQHF
D gene: -
V gene: TRBV6-5
J gene: TRBJ1-5
clone size: -

CDR3 DNA: TGTGCCAGCAGCCCCGGGACAGGGACTGTGCAGTACTTC
CDR3 protein: CASSPGTGTVQYF
D gene: TRBD1
V gene: TRBV11-3
J gene: TRBJ2-7
clone size: -

CDR3 DNA: TGTGCCAGTAGTATAGATCAGACAGGGAGAGATTATGGCTACACCTTC
CDR3 protein: CASSIDQTGRDYGYTF
D gene: TRBD1
V gene: TRBV19
J gene: TRBJ1-2
clone size: -

CDR3 DNA: TGTGCCAGCAGCAAAGCAAATCAGCCCCAGCATTTT
CDR3 protein: CASSKANQPQHF
D gene: -
V gene: TRBV6-6
J gene: TRBJ1-5
clone size: -

CDR3 DNA: TGTGCCAGCAGTTTACGGCCAGGGCCGACGGGGGAGCAGTACTTC
CDR3 protein: CASSLRPGPTGEQYF
D gene: -
V gene: TRBV28
J gene: TRBJ2-7
clone size: -

CDR3 DNA: TGTGCCAGCAGTAAGCCCCTCCCACGTGGTGCTAACTATGGCTACACCTTC
CDR3 protein: CASSKPLPRGANYGYTF
D gene: -
V gene: TRBV7-9
J gene: TRBJ1-2
clone size: -

CDR3 DNA: TGTGCCAGCAGCCGGGACAGGGGAAAGACTGAAGCTTTCTTT
CDR3 protein: CASSRDRGKTEAFF
D gene: TRBD1
V gene: TRBV6-5
J gene: TRBJ1-1
clone size: once

CDR3 DNA: TGCGCCAGCATGACCGGGACATCGTCCTACGAGCAGTACTTC
CDR3 protein: CASMTGTSSYEQYF
D gene: -
V gene: TRBV5-1
J gene: TRBJ2-7
clone size: -

CDR3 DNA: TGTGCTAGCAGCTTCGGGGACAGGGGGTTATATGAGCAGTTCTTC
CDR3 protein: CASSFGDRGLYEQFF
D gene: TRBD1
V gene: TRBV7-7
J gene: TRBJ2-1
clone size: -

CDR3 DNA: TGTGCCAGCAGCCTCGACAGGATTGTGGTCACTGAAGCTTTCTTT
CDR3 protein: CASSLDRIVVTEAFF
D gene: -
V gene: TRBV7-9
J gene: TRBJ1-1
clone size: once

CDR3 DNA: TGCAGCGTTGGGACAGGGACCTACGAGCAGTACTTC
CDR3 protein: CSVGTGTYEQYF
D gene: TRBD1
V gene: TRBV29-1
J gene: TRBJ2-7
clone size: -

CDR3 DNA: TGCAGTGCAGGACCGTCGGATACGCAGTATTTT
CDR3 protein: CSAGPSDTQYF
D gene: -
V gene: TRBV20-1
J gene: TRBJ2-3
clone size: -

CDR3 DNA: TGTGCCAGCTCACTAACCGGGACAGGGGATAATGAGCAGTTCTTC
CDR3 protein: CASSLTGTGDNEQFF
D gene: TRBD1
V gene: TRBV18
J gene: TRBJ2-1
clone size: -

CDR3 DNA: TGCGCCAGCAGCTTGCGGGAGCTCGGTTACAATGAGCAGTTCTTC
CDR3 protein: CASSLRELGYNEQFF
D gene: -
V gene: TRBV5-1
J gene: TRBJ2-1
clone size: -

CDR3 DNA: TGTGCCAGCAGCCGCACCGGGACTAGCGGATTCTACGAGCAGTACTTC
CDR3 protein: CASSRTGTSGFYEQYF
D gene: TRBD2
V gene: TRBV7-6
J gene: TRBJ2-7
clone size: -

CDR3 DNA: TGTGCCAGCAGCGGGGGCGGGACTAGCGGGAGGAATGAGCAGTTCTTC
CDR3 protein: CASSGGGTSGRNEQFF
D gene: TRBD2
V gene: TRBV5-4
J gene: TRBJ2-1
clone size: -

CDR3 DNA: TGCGCCAGCAGCCAAAAGACCGGGACAGGCGGGTTCTCTGGGGCCAACGTCCTGACTTTC
CDR3 protein: CASSQKTGTGGFSGANVLTF
D gene: TRBD1
V gene: TRBV4-3
J gene: TRBJ2-6
clone size: -

CDR3 DNA: TGTGCCAGCAATGAGGTCCTAGATGAGCAGTTCTTC
CDR3 protein: CASNEVLDEQFF
D gene: -
V gene: TRBV7-9
J gene: TRBJ2-1
clone size: few

CDR3 DNA: TGCGCCAGCAGCTTGGCCTCGACAGGGAACACTGAAGCTTTCTTT
CDR3 protein: CASSLASTGNTEAFF
D gene: -
V gene: TRBV5-1
J gene: TRBJ1-1
clone size: -

CDR3 DNA: TGTGCCAGCAGCTTCGAGGGAGGGCCTTCCCAGTACTTC
CDR3 protein: CASSFEGGPSQYF
D gene: TRBD2
V gene: TRBV7-6
J gene: TRBJ2-7
clone size: -

CDR3 DNA: TGCGCCAGCAGCCAAGAAGTAGCAAACTCCTACAATGAGCAGTTCTTC
CDR3 protein: CASSQEVANSYNEQFF
D gene: -
V gene: TRBV4-3
J gene: TRBJ2-1
clone size: -

CDR3 DNA: TGCAGCGGGGACAGTTTTGGGGAGCAGTACTTC
CDR3 protein: CSGDSFGEQYF
D gene: TRBD1
V gene: TRBV29-1
J gene: TRBJ2-7
clone size: -

CDR3 DNA: TGTGCCAGCAGTTTGGGCCGGGGGTCCTACGAGCAGTACTTC
CDR3 protein: CASSLGRGSYEQYF
D gene: -
V gene: TRBV7-9
J gene: TRBJ2-7
clone size: -

CDR3 DNA: TGTGCCAGTAGTATCGGGGGGAACGGGGCCGGGGCCAACGTCCTGACTTTC
CDR3 protein: CASSIGGNGAGANVLTF
D gene: TRBD2
V gene: TRBV19
J gene: TRBJ2-6
clone size: once

CDR3 DNA: TGTGCCACCCGACCGGAGGGGCTAGCGGAAGCCTACGAGCAGTACTTC
CDR3 protein: CATRPEGLAEAYEQYF
D gene: TRBD2
V gene: TRBV7-8
J gene: TRBJ2-7
clone size: -

CDR3 DNA: TGCAGCGTTGAAGATTATCGAGCGGAGGACACAGATACGCAGTATTTT
CDR3 protein: CSVEDYRAEDTDTQYF
D gene: -
V gene: TRBV29-1
J gene: TRBJ2-3
clone size: -

CDR3 DNA: TGTGCCAGCAGTGAAATTTCAGGCGGGACCACGGCTTTCTTT
CDR3 protein: CASSEISGGTTAFF
D gene: -
V gene: TRBV2
J gene: TRBJ1-1
clone size: few

CDR3 DNA: TGTGCCAGCAGTGAGGTAGAACCTTCGACCAATGAGCAGTTCTTC
CDR3 protein: CASSEVEPSTNEQFF
D gene: -
V gene: TRBV2
J gene: TRBJ2-1
clone size: -